Listed below are T cell receptor beta chains from one sample, sequenced in a study of read filtering for tumor transcriptome and immune sequencing. TCRdb reprocessed the reads via MiXCR and lists one record per CDR3 protein. The profile shows 8,500 to 9,500 distinct CDR3 sequences, 16% of them singletons. Source material: a population of CD138-negative cells sorted from bone marrow. These receptors were obtained from a donor at least 40 years old with multiple myeloma. The CDR3 runs from the conserved cysteine through the conserved F or W. D genes are given only for firm matches. Some rows have no size entry. The others give once, few or many, or a class for an expanded clone.

j_call: TRBJ2-7; v_call: TRBV7-2; d_call: TRBD2; clone_size: many; cdr3_nt: TGTGCCAGCAGCTCCCCCGGTGATAGCGGGGGAGAGCAGTACTTC; cdr3_aa: CASSSPGDSGGEQYF
j_call: TRBJ2-3; v_call: TRBV24-1; d_call: TRBD2; clone_size: many; cdr3_nt: TGTGCCACCAGTGTCCGTAGCGGGGGTCGCCACATCCCGTATTTT; cdr3_aa: CATSVRSGGRHIPYF
j_call: TRBJ1-1; v_call: TRBV28; d_call: NA; clone_size: NA; cdr3_nt: TGTGCCAGCAGTTTATGGGCCGATAACACTGAAGCTTTCTTT; cdr3_aa: CASSLWADNTEAFF
j_call: TRBJ1-4; v_call: TRBV7-9; d_call: TRBD1; clone_size: many; cdr3_nt: TGTGCCAGCAGCTTAATCGGACAGGGGACCGGTGAAAAACTGTTTTTT; cdr3_aa: CASSLIGQGTGEKLFF
j_call: TRBJ2-6; v_call: TRBV4-1; d_call: NA; clone_size: many; cdr3_nt: TGCGCCAGCAGCCTCACTCCCAGAAACTCTGGGGCCAACGTCCTGACTTTC; cdr3_aa: CASSLTPRNSGANVLTF
j_call: TRBJ2-3; v_call: TRBV5-1; d_call: TRBD2; clone_size: many; cdr3_nt: TGCGCCAGCAGCTTATCCCCTGTAGCGGGGGGCAGCACAGATACGCAGTATTTT; cdr3_aa: CASSLSPVAGGSTDTQYF
j_call: TRBJ2-3; v_call: TRBV24-1; d_call: NA; clone_size: medium-sized; cdr3_nt: TGTGCCACCAGTGATTCTCCCGGGACTCCAAAGCAGTATTTT; cdr3_aa: CATSDSPGTPKQYF
j_call: TRBJ2-2; v_call: TRBV28; d_call: NA; clone_size: NA; cdr3_nt: TGTGCCAGCGGAGGGACCATCGCCGGGGGGCTGTTTTTT; cdr3_aa: CASGGTIAGGLFF
j_call: TRBJ1-1; v_call: TRBV29-1; d_call: NA; clone_size: NA; cdr3_nt: TGCAGCGTTGCCCGCAGGGTGAACACGGAAGCTTTCTTT; cdr3_aa: CSVARRVNTEAFF
j_call: TRBJ2-5; v_call: TRBV7-9; d_call: TRBD2; clone_size: many; cdr3_nt: TGTGCCAGCAGCTTGGAGCGGGACTTTCAAGAGACCCAGTACTTC; cdr3_aa: CASSLERDFQETQYF
j_call: TRBJ2-6; v_call: TRBV9; d_call: NA; clone_size: many; cdr3_nt: TGTGCCAGCAGCGTAGGTGGGACTGGGGCCAACGTCCTGACTTTC; cdr3_aa: CASSVGGTGANVLTF
j_call: TRBJ2-7; v_call: TRBV28; d_call: NA; clone_size: many; cdr3_nt: TGTGCCAGCAGTTTTTTGGGATCCTCCTACGAGCAGTACTTC; cdr3_aa: CASSFLGSSYEQYF
j_call: TRBJ1-5; v_call: TRBV19; d_call: TRBD1; clone_size: many; cdr3_nt: TGTGCCAGTCGACAGGGAGGTCAGCCCCAGCATTTT; cdr3_aa: CASRQGGQPQHF
j_call: TRBJ2-3; v_call: TRBV5-1; d_call: NA; clone_size: many; cdr3_nt: TGCGCCAGCAGCTTGGAAGGAACCCCGAGCACAGATACGCAGTATTTT; cdr3_aa: CASSLEGTPSTDTQYF
j_call: TRBJ1-2; v_call: TRBV4-2; d_call: TRBD1; clone_size: medium-sized; cdr3_nt: TGCGCCAGCAGCCAAGATCAATACAGGGGATCTCATGGCTACACCTTC; cdr3_aa: CASSQDQYRGSHGYTF
j_call: TRBJ2-1; v_call: TRBV7-2; d_call: TRBD2; clone_size: many; cdr3_nt: TGTGCCAGCAGTAATCCGGGACTAGAGCAGTTCTTC; cdr3_aa: CASSNPGLEQFF
j_call: TRBJ1-5; v_call: TRBV28; d_call: TRBD1; clone_size: many; cdr3_nt: TGTGCCAGCAGTTTAGGGACAGGCCTCGCTTGGGGGCCCCAGCATTTT; cdr3_aa: CASSLGTGLAWGPQHF
j_call: TRBJ2-2; v_call: TRBV10-3; d_call: NA; clone_size: NA; cdr3_nt: TGTGCCATCAGTGCTGCCGCGAACACCGGGGAGCTGTTCTTT; cdr3_aa: CAISAAANTGELFF
j_call: TRBJ2-7; v_call: TRBV6-2/TRBV6-3; d_call: NA; clone_size: many; cdr3_nt: TGTGCCAGCAGTTATTCGGGGTCCTACGAGCAGTACTTC; cdr3_aa: CASSYSGSYEQYF
j_call: TRBJ2-3; v_call: TRBV4-3; d_call: NA; clone_size: many; cdr3_nt: TGCGCCAGCAGCCAAACCTCGTGGGGGGGCCTCGCAGATACGCAGTATTTT; cdr3_aa: CASSQTSWGGLADTQYF
j_call: TRBJ2-7; v_call: TRBV7-9; d_call: NA; clone_size: few; cdr3_nt: TGTGCTGGCAGCCGCCTCGGGGACTACGAGCAGTACTTC; cdr3_aa: CAGSRLGDYEQYF
j_call: TRBJ1-5; v_call: TRBV7-8; d_call: TRBD1; clone_size: many; cdr3_nt: TGTGCCAGCCAACACGGGAGGGGGCTTCAGCCCCAGCATTTT; cdr3_aa: CASQHGRGLQPQHF
j_call: TRBJ2-2; v_call: TRBV11-1; d_call: NA; clone_size: NA; cdr3_nt: TGTGCCAGCAGCCAGACCGGAACCACCGGGGAGCTGTTTTTT; cdr3_aa: CASSQTGTTGELFF
j_call: TRBJ2-1; v_call: TRBV9; d_call: TRBD2; clone_size: many; cdr3_nt: TGTGCCAGCAGTCCCGGGGGGGGCTCCTACAATGAGCAGTTCTTC; cdr3_aa: CASSPGGGSYNEQFF
j_call: TRBJ2-2; v_call: TRBV7-9; d_call: NA; clone_size: many; cdr3_nt: TGTGCCCCCGGTAAGGCCGGGGAGCTGTTTTTT; cdr3_aa: CAPGKAGELFF
j_call: TRBJ1-6; v_call: TRBV29-1; d_call: TRBD1; clone_size: many; cdr3_nt: TGCAGCGTTAGGACAGGGGGCTCCTATAATTCACCCCTCCACTTT; cdr3_aa: CSVRTGGSYNSPLHF
j_call: TRBJ2-5; v_call: TRBV6-5; d_call: NA; clone_size: NA; cdr3_nt: TGTGCCAGCCAGTTCGCGAGCGCCAAGACCCAGTACTTC; cdr3_aa: CASQFASAKTQYF
j_call: TRBJ2-5; v_call: TRBV11-2; d_call: NA; clone_size: many; cdr3_nt: TGTGCCAGCAGCTTAAGCGACTATAAAGAGACCCAGTACTTC; cdr3_aa: CASSLSDYKETQYF
j_call: TRBJ2-1; v_call: TRBV19; d_call: TRBD2; clone_size: medium-sized; cdr3_nt: TGTGCCAGTAGGAGGGTAGCAGCGGGAGGCCTCAATGAGCAGTTCTTC; cdr3_aa: CASRRVAAGGLNEQFF
j_call: TRBJ2-7; v_call: TRBV20-1; d_call: NA; clone_size: many; cdr3_nt: TGCAGTGGGGGTGAGGGGTCCCACGAGCAGTACTTC; cdr3_aa: CSGGEGSHEQYF
j_call: TRBJ1-1; v_call: TRBV29-1; d_call: NA; clone_size: many; cdr3_nt: TGTGGGGCGGGAGCGAACACTGAAGCTTTCTTT; cdr3_aa: CGAGANTEAFF
j_call: TRBJ2-4; v_call: TRBV6-5; d_call: TRBD1; clone_size: NA; cdr3_nt: TGTGCCAGCAGTTGGGGACAGGGCGGGGATCAGTACTTC; cdr3_aa: CASSWGQGGDQYF
j_call: TRBJ1-6; v_call: TRBV7-2; d_call: TRBD1; clone_size: NA; cdr3_nt: TGTGCCGGGAGCAAGGGACAGCTACGGAATTCACCCCTCCACTTT; cdr3_aa: CAGSKGQLRNSPLHF
j_call: TRBJ2-2; v_call: TRBV5-1; d_call: TRBD1; clone_size: many; cdr3_nt: TGCGCCAGCAGCACCGGGACAGGGTATGCCGGGGAGCTGTTTTTT; cdr3_aa: CASSTGTGYAGELFF
j_call: TRBJ2-2; v_call: TRBV24-1; d_call: NA; clone_size: many; cdr3_nt: TGTGCCACCAGTGGTGGGGGAGTAGGCACCGGGGAGCTGTTTTTT; cdr3_aa: CATSGGGVGTGELFF
j_call: TRBJ2-2; v_call: TRBV30; d_call: NA; clone_size: many; cdr3_nt: TGTGCCTGGCTAACAAGGAACACCGGGGAGCTGTTTTTT; cdr3_aa: CAWLTRNTGELFF
j_call: TRBJ1-1; v_call: TRBV5-1; d_call: NA; clone_size: many; cdr3_nt: TGCGCCAGCATGGGGGGAGGAGACACTGAAGCTTTCTTT; cdr3_aa: CASMGGGDTEAFF
j_call: TRBJ2-1; v_call: TRBV28; d_call: NA; clone_size: many; cdr3_nt: TGTGCCAGCAGTCCCCCCTTTGGGCGGACCCGCTCCTACAATGAGCAGTTCTTC; cdr3_aa: CASSPPFGRTRSYNEQFF
j_call: TRBJ2-1; v_call: TRBV28; d_call: NA; clone_size: medium-sized; cdr3_nt: TGTGCCAGCAGTTTTTCCCGGGACCCCGGGCATTACAATGAGCAGTTCTTC; cdr3_aa: CASSFSRDPGHYNEQFF
j_call: TRBJ1-2; v_call: TRBV28; d_call: NA; clone_size: many; cdr3_nt: TGTGCCAGCATAGAGACAGGTTCTGGCGGCTACACCTTC; cdr3_aa: CASIETGSGGYTF
j_call: TRBJ2-7; v_call: TRBV7-2; d_call: NA; clone_size: many; cdr3_nt: TGTGCCAGCAGCTTACGGCTAGCCGACCCCTACGAGCAGTACTTC; cdr3_aa: CASSLRLADPYEQYF
j_call: TRBJ2-1; v_call: TRBV11-2; d_call: TRBD2; clone_size: medium-sized; cdr3_nt: TGTGCCAGCAGCTCGCTTACTAGCGGGCTATACAATGAGCAGTTCTTC; cdr3_aa: CASSSLTSGLYNEQFF
j_call: TRBJ2-2; v_call: TRBV6-5; d_call: NA; clone_size: NA; cdr3_nt: TGTGCCTGCAGTTACTACACCGCCGGGGAACTGTTTTTT; cdr3_aa: CACSYYTAGELFF
j_call: TRBJ2-2; v_call: TRBV6-5; d_call: NA; clone_size: many; cdr3_nt: TGTGCCAGCAGTTACCGACAGAGTTTCACCGGGGAGCTGTTTTTT; cdr3_aa: CASSYRQSFTGELFF
j_call: TRBJ2-1; v_call: TRBV7-9; d_call: TRBD1; clone_size: medium-sized; cdr3_nt: TGTGCCAGCAGCTCGACAGGGTCCCGGTACAATGAGCAGTTCTTC; cdr3_aa: CASSSTGSRYNEQFF
j_call: TRBJ1-5; v_call: TRBV5-5; d_call: NA; clone_size: many; cdr3_nt: TGTGCCAGCAGCTTTTGGCTTTCGGGAAGTCAGCCCCAGCATTTT; cdr3_aa: CASSFWLSGSQPQHF
j_call: TRBJ2-7; v_call: TRBV6-6; d_call: NA; clone_size: many; cdr3_nt: TGTGCCAGCAATAACGGGCTTACCTACGAGCAGTACTTC; cdr3_aa: CASNNGLTYEQYF
j_call: TRBJ1-1; v_call: TRBV6-5; d_call: NA; clone_size: many; cdr3_nt: TGTGCCAGCAGTGAAGGGGGGAACACTGAAGCTTTCTTT; cdr3_aa: CASSEGGNTEAFF
j_call: TRBJ2-2; v_call: TRBV3-1; d_call: NA; clone_size: NA; cdr3_nt: TGTGCCAGCAGCCAAGTCGCGAACGGGGGTTTCGGGGGGCTGTTTTTT; cdr3_aa: CASSQVANGGFGGLFF
j_call: TRBJ2-2; v_call: TRBV30; d_call: NA; clone_size: many; cdr3_nt: TGTGCCTGGAGTGTGGTTCGGGGGCCGGGTGTGGGGGAGCTGTTTTTT; cdr3_aa: CAWSVVRGPGVGELFF